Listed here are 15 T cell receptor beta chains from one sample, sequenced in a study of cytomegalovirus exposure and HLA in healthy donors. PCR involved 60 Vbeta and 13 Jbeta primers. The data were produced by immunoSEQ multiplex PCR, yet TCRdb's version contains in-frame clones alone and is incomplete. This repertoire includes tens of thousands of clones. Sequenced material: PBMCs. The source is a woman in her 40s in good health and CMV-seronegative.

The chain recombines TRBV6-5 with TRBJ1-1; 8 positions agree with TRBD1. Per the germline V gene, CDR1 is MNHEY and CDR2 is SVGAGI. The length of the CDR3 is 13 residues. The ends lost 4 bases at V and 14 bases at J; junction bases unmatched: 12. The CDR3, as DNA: TGTGCCAGCAGTTCACCCCCGGACAGGGCAAGGTTCTTT. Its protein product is CASSSPPDRARFF.

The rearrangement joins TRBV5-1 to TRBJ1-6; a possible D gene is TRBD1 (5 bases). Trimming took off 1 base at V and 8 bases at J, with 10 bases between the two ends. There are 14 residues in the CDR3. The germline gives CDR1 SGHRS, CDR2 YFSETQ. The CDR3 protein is CASSLSQDDSPLHF. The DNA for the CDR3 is TGCGCCAGCAGCTTGTCACAGGACGATTCACCCCTCCACTTT.

The CDR3 sequence: CASSEFGGSGNEQFF. The CDR3, as DNA: TGTGCCAGCAGTGAATTCGGTGGAAGCGGCAATGAGCAGTTCTTC. This chain links TRBV25-1 with TRBJ2-1, with D perhaps matching TRBD2 (5 bases). Germline V CDR1 and CDR2: MGHDK, SYGVNS. The V end lost 1 base, the J end lost 6 bases, and 13 bases lay between the germline ends. CDR3 length equals 15 residues. Together with reference TRBV25-1 and TRBJ2-1, the CDR3 gives the full variable domain: EADIYQTPRYLVIGTGKKITLECSQTMGHDKMYWYQQDPGMELHLIHYSYGVNSTEKGDLSSESTVSRIRTEHFPLTLESARPSHTSQYLCASSEFGGSGNEQFFGPGTRLTVL.

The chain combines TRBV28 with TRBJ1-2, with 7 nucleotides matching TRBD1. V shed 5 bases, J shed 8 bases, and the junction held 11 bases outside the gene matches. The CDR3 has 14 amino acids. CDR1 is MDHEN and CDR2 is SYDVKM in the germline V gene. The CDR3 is CASSPGTDYGGYTF. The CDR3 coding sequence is TGTGCCAGCAGTCCCGGGACAGATTACGGAGGCTACACCTTC.

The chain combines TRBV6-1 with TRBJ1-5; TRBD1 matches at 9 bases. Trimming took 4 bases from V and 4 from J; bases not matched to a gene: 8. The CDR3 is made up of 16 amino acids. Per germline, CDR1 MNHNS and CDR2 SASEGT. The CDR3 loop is CASSGSGTGPNQPQHF. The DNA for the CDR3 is TGTGCCAGCAGTGGTTCCGGGACAGGGCCTAATCAGCCCCAGCATTTT.

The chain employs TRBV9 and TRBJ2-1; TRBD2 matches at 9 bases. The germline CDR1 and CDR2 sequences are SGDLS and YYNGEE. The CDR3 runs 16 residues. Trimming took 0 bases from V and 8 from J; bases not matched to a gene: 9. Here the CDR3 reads CASSVDSGRGVDEQFF. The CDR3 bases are TGTGCCAGCAGCGTAGATAGCGGGAGAGGGGTCGATGAGCAGTTCTTC. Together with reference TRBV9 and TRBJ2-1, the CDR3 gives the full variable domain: DSGVTQTPKHLITATGQRVTLRCSPRSGDLSVYWYQQSLDQGLQFLIQYYNGEERAKGNILERFSAQQFPDLHSELNLSSLELGDSALYFCASSVDSGRGVDEQFFGPGTRLTVL.

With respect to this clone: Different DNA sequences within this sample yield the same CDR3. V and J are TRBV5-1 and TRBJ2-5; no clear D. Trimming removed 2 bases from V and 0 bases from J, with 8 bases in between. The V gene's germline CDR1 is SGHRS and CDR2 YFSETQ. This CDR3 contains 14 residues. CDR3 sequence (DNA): TGCGCCAGCAGCTTCAGGCCCGACCAAGAGACCCAGTACTTC. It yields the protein CASSFRPDQETQYF. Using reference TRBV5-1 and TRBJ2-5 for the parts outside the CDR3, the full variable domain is KAGVTQTPRYLIKTRGQQVTLSCSPISGHRSVSWYQQTPGQGLQFLFEYFSETQRNKGNFPGRFSGRQFSNSRSEMNVSTLELGDSALYLCASSFRPDQETQYFGPGTRLLVL.

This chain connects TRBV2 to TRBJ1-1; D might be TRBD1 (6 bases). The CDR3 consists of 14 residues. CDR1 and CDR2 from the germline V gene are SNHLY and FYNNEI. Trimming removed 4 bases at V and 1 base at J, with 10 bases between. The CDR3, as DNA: TGTGCCAGCAGTGGCGACAGGTGGAACACTGAAGCTTTCTTT. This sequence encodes CASSGDRWNTEAFF. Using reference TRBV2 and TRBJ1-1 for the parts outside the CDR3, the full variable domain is EPEVTQTPSHQVTQMGQEVILRCVPISNHLYFYWYRQILGQKVEFLVSFYNNEISEKSEIFDDQFSVERPDGSNFTLKIRSTKLEDSAMYFCASSGDRWNTEAFFGQGTRLTVV.

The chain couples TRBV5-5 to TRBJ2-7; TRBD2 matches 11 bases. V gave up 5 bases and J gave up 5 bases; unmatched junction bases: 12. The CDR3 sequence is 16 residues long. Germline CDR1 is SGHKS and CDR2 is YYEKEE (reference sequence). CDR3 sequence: CASRRGTSGGDDEQYF. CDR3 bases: TGTGCCAGCAGACGCGGGACTAGCGGCGGTGATGACGAGCAGTACTTC.

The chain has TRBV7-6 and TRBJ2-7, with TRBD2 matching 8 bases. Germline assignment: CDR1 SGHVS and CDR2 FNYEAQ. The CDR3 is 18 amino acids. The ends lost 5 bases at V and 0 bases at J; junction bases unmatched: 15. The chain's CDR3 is CASSLGVAGISGSYEQYF. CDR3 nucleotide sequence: TGTGCCAGCAGCCTCGGGGTAGCGGGAATTAGCGGCTCCTACGAGCAGTACTTC.

The CDR3: CAVRYLGQGGTEAFF. CDR3 bases: TGTGCCGTCCGTTATCTGGGACAGGGAGGGACTGAAGCTTTCTTT. The chain uses TRBV11-2 and TRBJ1-1, with 9 bases fitting TRBD1. The CDR3 consists of 15 residues. Germline-derived CDR1 and CDR2 are SGHAT and FQNNGV. With 11 bases clipped from V and 5 bases from J, the junction kept 15 bases outside the gene matches.

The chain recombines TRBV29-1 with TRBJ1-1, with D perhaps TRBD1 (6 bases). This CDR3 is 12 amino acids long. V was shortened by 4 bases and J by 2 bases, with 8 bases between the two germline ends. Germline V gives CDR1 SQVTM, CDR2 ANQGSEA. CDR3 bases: TGCAGCGTTGGGACAGTAAACACTGAAGCTTTCTTT. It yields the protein CSVGTVNTEAFF.

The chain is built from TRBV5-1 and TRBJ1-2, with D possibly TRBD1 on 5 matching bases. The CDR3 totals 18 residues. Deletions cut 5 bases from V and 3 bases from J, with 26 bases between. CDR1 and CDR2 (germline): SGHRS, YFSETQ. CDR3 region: CASRTRWDSRNTDYGYTF. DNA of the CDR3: TGCGCCAGCAGAACCCGCTGGGACTCACGTAACACCGACTATGGCTACACCTTC.

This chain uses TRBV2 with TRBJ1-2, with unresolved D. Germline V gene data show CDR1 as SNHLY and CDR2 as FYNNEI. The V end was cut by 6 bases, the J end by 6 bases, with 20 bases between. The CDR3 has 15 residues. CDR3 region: CASSPARTPIHGYTF. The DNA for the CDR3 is TGTGCCAGCAGCCCCGCCCGGACTCCGATCCATGGCTACACCTTC. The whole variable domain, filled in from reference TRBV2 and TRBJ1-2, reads EPEVTQTPSHQVTQMGQEVILRCVPISNHLYFYWYRQILGQKVEFLVSFYNNEISEKSEIFDDQFSVERPDGSNFTLKIRSTKLEDSAMYFCASSPARTPIHGYTFGSGTRLTVV.

CDR3 DNA: TGTGCCAGCAGTCCGAACAGTCTTGCCATATATTTT. It translates to CASSPNSLAIYF. This sequence joins TRBV6-1 and TRBJ1-3; no firm D call. There are 12 residues in the CDR3. Germline V gives CDR1 MNHNS, CDR2 SASEGT. V was cut by 5 bases and J by 11 bases, with 13 bases left in between.